A single sample gave rise to the 14 T cell receptor beta chains below, sequenced in a study of vaccination and CD4 T cells after COVID-19. The treatment is: approximately nine-day PBMC culture with coronavirus spike peptide pools or control peptides (ViraFEST assay). The Oncomine TCR Beta short-read assay was applied to DNA of cultured CD4+ T cells. TCRdb re-derived calls from the PCR reads in MiXCR, one entry per CDR3 protein. This table has around 8,100 distinct CDR3 sequences, 60% to 80% appearing once. Their recognized antigens are unknown. This specimen was cultured CD4+ T cells from blood, taken after SARS-CoV-2 vaccination. The source is a human donor with COVID-19.

The V gene is TRBV28, the J gene TRBJ1-5; D possibly corresponds to TRBD1 (5 bases). Per the germline V gene, CDR1 is MDHEN and CDR2 is SYDVKM. Trimming took 3 bases from V and 0 from J, leaving 12 bases between them. The CDR3 consists of 16 residues. The CDR3 region has the DNA TGTGCCAGCAGTTTCTCAGGGCGGGGTAGCAATCAGCCCCAGCATTTT. Translated: CASSFSGRGSNQPQHF. The complete variable domain, with remaining parts taken from reference TRBV28 and TRBJ1-5, reads DVKVTQSSRYLVKRTGEKVFLECVQDMDHENMFWYRQDPGLGLRLIYFSYDVKMKEKGDIPEGYSVSREKKERFSLILESASTNQTSMYLCASSFSGRGSNQPQHFGDGTRLSIL.

The chain is built from TRBV7-9 and TRBJ2-4, with 7 bases aligning to TRBD1. After removal of 4 bases from V and 8 bases from J, the junction contained 14 bases not matched to a gene. This CDR3 region has 16 residues. CDR1 SEHNR and CDR2 FQNEAQ come from the germline V gene (reference sequence). CDR3 amino acids: CASSSVDREFPDIQYF. In nucleotides, the CDR3 is TGTGCCAGCAGCTCAGTAGACAGGGAATTCCCGGACATTCAGTACTTC. Full variable domain (missing parts from reference TRBV7-9 and TRBJ2-4): DTGVSQNPRHKITKRGQNVTFRCDPISEHNRLYWYRQTLGQGPEFLTYFQNEAQLEKSRLLSDRFSAERPKGSFSTLEIQRTEQGDSAMYLCASSSVDREFPDIQYFGAGTRLSVL.

This chain joins TRBV7-9 and TRBJ2-3; D is perhaps TRBD2 (7 bases). Germline CDR1 reads SEHNR; CDR2 reads FQNEAQ (reference sequence). This CDR3 has 16 residues. Trimming took off 1 base at V and 1 base at J, with 12 bases between the two ends. In nucleotides, the CDR3 is TGTGCCAGCAGCTTAGGTCGCGGGGGCGGCACAGATACGCAGTATTTT. Encoded protein: CASSLGRGGGTDTQYF.

The rearrangement joins TRBV20-1 to TRBJ1-6; TRBD1 matches at 8 bases. The CDR3 is 15 residues long. Trimming took 6 bases from V and 5 from J; bases not matched to a gene: 9. Germline V gene data show CDR1 as DFQATT and CDR2 as SNEGSKA (reference sequence). CDR3 protein: CSAHRGEVDNSPLHF. The CDR3 region has the DNA TGCAGTGCCCACAGGGGGGAGGTAGATAATTCACCCCTCCACTTT.

The J gene is TRBJ1-1, the V gene TRBV6-5; maybe TRBD1 (6 bases). The germline gives CDR1 MNHEY, CDR2 SVGAGI. The CDR3 is 14 amino acids. V lost 4 bases and J lost 4, with 13 bases in between. The CDR3 loop is CASSLQGFGTEAFF. The CDR3 bases are TGTGCCAGCAGTTTACAGGGATTCGGCACTGAAGCTTTCTTT.

The CDR3 DNA reads TGCAGTGCCCCGGGGACTGGGGCCAACGTCCTGACTTTC. As protein: CSAPGTGANVLTF. The chain is built from TRBV20-1 and TRBJ2-6; maybe TRBD2 (5 bases). This CDR3 is 13 amino acids long. Per germline, CDR1 DFQATT and CDR2 SNEGSKA (reference sequence). Trimming shortened V by 6 bases and J by 2 bases, and 8 bases separated the two germline ends.

The V gene is TRBV25-1, the J gene TRBJ2-7; possible D gene TRBD1, 6 bases. V was shortened by 8 bases and J by 3 bases, with 20 bases between the two germline ends. In germline, CDR1 is MGHDK, CDR2 SYGVNS. The CDR3 is made up of 15 amino acids. The DNA for the CDR3 is TGTGCCAGCGAGGGGACCACAGGGAGAAGCTACGAGCAGTACTTC. This gives the protein CASEGTTGRSYEQYF.

The chain couples TRBV7-9 to TRBJ2-7, with D perhaps TRBD2 (5 bases). Per germline, CDR1 SEHNR and CDR2 FQNEAQ (reference sequence). V shed 5 bases and J shed 12 bases, with 17 bases lying between them. This CDR3 region has 12 residues. CDR3 in DNA: TGTGCCAGCAGCCCGTCCGGGAAGGCCTTGTACTTC. This translates into CASSPSGKALYF. The variable domain in full, completed from reference TRBV7-9 and TRBJ2-7, reads DTGVSQNPRHKITKRGQNVTFRCDPISEHNRLYWYRQTLGQGPEFLTYFQNEAQLEKSRLLSDRFSAERPKGSFSTLEIQRTEQGDSAMYLCASSPSGKALYFGPGTRLTVT.

The J gene is TRBJ2-7, the V gene TRBV20-1; 13 bases line up with TRBD2. Germline-derived CDR1 and CDR2 are DFQATT and SNEGSKA (reference sequence). The CDR3 sequence is 16 residues long. The trim removed 3 bases at V and 2 bases at J, leaving 7 bases unmatched. The CDR3 region is CSASHVTSGGTYEQYF. The CDR3 DNA is TGCAGTGCTAGCCATGTGACTAGCGGGGGGACCTACGAGCAGTACTTC.

In this sample, this clonotype turned up a few times. The chain carries TRBV24-1 and TRBJ2-5; TRBD2 is a possible D gene (6 bases). V was trimmed by 0 bases and J by 5 bases, leaving 12 bases between them. The CDR3 covers 15 residues. Per the germline V gene, CDR1 is KGHDR and CDR2 is SFDVKD. The CDR3 is CATSDLLGEAETQYF. The CDR3 DNA follows: TGTGCCACCAGTGATTTGCTAGGGGAGGCGGAGACCCAGTACTTC.

The CDR3 reads CSGGDAYTF. The CDR3 DNA follows: TGCAGTGGTGGAGATGCCTACACCTTC. V usage is TRBV20-1 and J usage is TRBJ1-2; D uncertain. V was clipped by 7 bases and J by 10 bases, with 10 bases between them. Germline CDR1 and CDR2: DFQATT and SNEGSKA (reference sequence). CDR3 length equals 9 residues.

The chain carries TRBV6-1 and TRBJ2-6; TRBD1 or TRBD2 may be the D gene (5 bases each). CDR3 size: 18 residues. Trimming took off 10 bases at V and 0 bases at J, with 22 bases between the two ends. Germline loops: CDR1 MNHNS, CDR2 SASEGT. The CDR3 here is CAIWETVLSYSGANVLTF. The CDR3 region has the DNA TGTGCCATCTGGGAGACAGTCTTGTCCTACTCTGGGGCCAACGTCCTGACTTTC.

The rearrangement joins TRBV6-5 to TRBJ1-2; D might be TRBD1 (6 bases). Looked up from germline, CDR1 is MNHEY and CDR2 is SVGAGI. The CDR3 covers 13 residues. V was cut by 2 bases and J by 7 bases, with 11 bases left in between. CDR3 sequence (DNA): TGTGCCAGCAGTTACGCAGGGGCCGCTGGCTACACCTTC. Protein product: CASSYAGAAGYTF.

The chain uses TRBV4-1 and TRBJ2-5; TRBD2 matches 7 bases. Germline CDR1 reads MGHRA; CDR2 reads YSYEKL. After removal of 5 bases from V and 9 bases from J, the junction contained 6 bases not matched to a gene. The CDR3 is made up of 12 amino acids. The CDR3 coding sequence is TGCGCCAGCAGCATCAATGGGGGGGCCCAGTACTTC. Its translation is CASSINGGAQYF.